The present T cell receptor (beta chain) was sequenced within a study of blood T cell repertoires in COVID-19. Turning to the study itself: Acute and convalescent COVID-19 specimens originated in the United States, Italy and Spain. Sample material is recorded as cDNA or gDNA derived from T cells, B-cell-depleted T cells, or PBMCs.

Here immunoSEQ multiplex PCR was the method, and the copy in TCRdb shows in-frame clones only, minus some. Of some 7,000 clones in the sample, roughly nine tenths are singletons; the top ten hold less than 5%. The V gene lost 3 bases and the J gene lost 2 bases, with 7 bases spanning the gap. The CDR3 extends over 13 amino acids. Germline values: CDR1 SGHDN, CDR2 FVKESK. The chain couples TRBV14 to TRBJ2-5; no reliable D call. Sequences were obtained from peripheral blood. This clonotype was obtained from an elderly man with active COVID-19. The CDR3 loop reads CASSHVRQETQYF. CDR3 DNA: TGTGCCAGCAGCCACGTCAGGCAAGAGACCCAGTACTTC. Variable domain in full (rest from reference TRBV14 and TRBJ2-5): EAGVTQFPSHSVIEKGQTVTLRCDPISGHDNLYWYRRVMGKEIKFLLHFVKESKQDESGMPNNRFLAERTGGTYSTLKVQPAELEDSGVYFCASSHVRQETQYFGPGTRLLVL.